A single sample is the source of the 29 T cell receptor beta chains below, sequenced in a study of blood T cell repertoires in COVID-19. Repertoires were generated with immunoSEQ multiplex PCR, while TCRdb's copy carries only in-frame clones and drops some. The sample includes some 200,000 clones, roughly four fifths of them seen just once. Sequenced: peripheral blood. The receptors were sampled from a woman in her thirties or forties with COVID-19, enrolled during active disease.

V and J are TRBV6-5 and TRBJ2-7; D gene uncertain. Per the germline V gene, CDR1 is MNHEY and CDR2 is SVGAGI. Trimming took 6 bases from V and 0 from J, leaving 9 bases between them. CDR3 size: 13 residues. The CDR3: CASSRSYSYEQYF. CDR3 bases: TGTGCCAGCAGCCGGTCCTACTCCTACGAGCAGTACTTC.

The gene calls are TRBV30 and TRBJ2-5, with 8 positions matching TRBD1. V trimming: 3 bases; J trimming: 5 bases; junction bases outside the gene matches: 8. Germline V CDR1 and CDR2: GTSNPN, SVGIG (reference sequence). The CDR3 has 14 residues. The CDR3 region is CAWSGGQGRETQYF. CDR3 nucleotides: TGTGCCTGGAGCGGAGGACAGGGAAGGGAGACCCAGTACTTC. Complete variable domain (other parts from reference TRBV30 and TRBJ2-5): SQTIHQWPATLVQPVGSPLSLECTVEGTSNPNLYWYRQAAGRGLQLLFYSVGIGQISSEVPQNLSASRPQDRQFILSSKKLLLSDSGFYLCAWSGGQGRETQYFGPGTRLLVL.

The chain joins TRBV14 to TRBJ1-1, with 10 positions matching TRBD1. The ends lost 4 bases at V and 1 base at J; junction bases unmatched: 3. The CDR3 contains 15 residues. Germline V gene data show CDR1 as SGHDN and CDR2 as FVKESK. This CDR3 is CASSLWDRGNTEAFF. The CDR3 region has the DNA TGTGCCAGCAGCCTCTGGGACAGGGGGAACACTGAAGCTTTCTTT. Filled out from reference TRBV14 and TRBJ1-1, the complete variable domain reads EAGVTQFPSHSVIEKGQTVTLRCDPISGHDNLYWYRRVMGKEIKFLLHFVKESKQDESGMPNNRFLAERTGGTYSTLKVQPAELEDSGVYFCASSLWDRGNTEAFFGQGTRLTVV.

This chain connects TRBV18 to TRBJ1-1, with 11 bases aligning to TRBD1. Trimming at V came to 6 bases and at J to 4 bases, leaving 10 bases not matched to a gene. The CDR3 runs to 16 residues. Germline V CDR1 and CDR2: KGHSH, LQKENI. CDR3 DNA: TGTGCCAGCTCGTTCGGACAGGGGGCGCTTCGCACTGAAGCTTTCTTT. Its translation: CASSFGQGALRTEAFF.

This chain links TRBV30 with TRBJ2-2; 8 nucleotides match TRBD1. There are 15 residues in the CDR3. With 3 bases clipped from V and 2 bases from J, the junction kept 5 bases outside the gene matches. Germline V gene sequence: CDR1 GTSNPN, CDR2 SVGIG (reference sequence). CDR3 in DNA: TGTGCCTGGAGACCGGACAGGGCTAACACCGGGGAGCTGTTTTTT. Its protein is CAWRPDRANTGELFF.

This clone was found once. This chain links TRBV5-3 with TRBJ2-3, with TRBD2 matching over 11 bases. TRBV5-3 is given ORF status, its function remaining uncertain. CDR3 length equals 17 residues. Unmatched junction bases numbered 10, after V lost 3 bases and J lost 4 bases. The CDR3 here is CARSSTPPSGGSDTQYF. CDR3 DNA: TGTGCCAGAAGCTCGACACCCCCTAGCGGGGGGTCAGATACGCAGTATTTT.

The chain is built from TRBV5-6 and TRBJ2-4; the match to TRBD2 covers 10 bases. The CDR3 loop spans 18 amino acids. Germline assignment: CDR1 SGHDT and CDR2 YYEEEE. The V gene end was trimmed by 2 bases and the J gene end by 0 bases; junction bases not matched to a gene: 8. The CDR3 DNA follows: TGTGCCAGCAGCTTATATCTAGCGGGGGCCCTAGCCAAAAACATTCAGTACTTC. Protein sequence: CASSLYLAGALAKNIQYF.

The chain couples TRBV2 to TRBJ2-2; TRBD1 might be the D (6 bases). Trimming stripped 3 bases from V and 5 bases from J, with 13 bases between. This CDR3 is built from 15 residues. The germline V gene encodes CDR1 SNHLY and CDR2 FYNNEI. CDR3 sequence: CASSDGARGTGELFF. The CDR3 nucleotides read TGTGCCAGCAGTGACGGCGCCAGGGGAACCGGGGAGCTGTTTTTT. Full variable domain (remainder filled in from reference TRBV2 and TRBJ2-2): EPEVTQTPSHQVTQMGQEVILRCVPISNHLYFYWYRQILGQKVEFLVSFYNNEISEKSEIFDDQFSVERPDGSNFTLKIRSTKLEDSAMYFCASSDGARGTGELFFGEGSRLTVL.

This clone showed up just once. The genes are TRBV4-2 and TRBJ2-1; D possibly corresponds to TRBD2 (6 bases). Per the germline V gene, CDR1 is LGHNA and CDR2 is YNFKEQ. The CDR3 is 15 residues long. Trimming shortened V by 0 bases and J by 2 bases, and 8 bases separated the two germline ends. The DNA for the CDR3 is TGTGCCAGCAGCCAAGACTGGACTACCTACAATGAGCAGTTCTTC. This gives the protein CASSQDWTTYNEQFF.

The V and J genes are TRBV18 and TRBJ2-5, with a tentative D call TRBD2 (5 bases). The length of the CDR3 is 15 residues. Germline loops: CDR1 KGHSH, CDR2 LQKENI. The V gene lost 0 bases and the J gene lost 3 bases, with 11 bases spanning the gap. The CDR3 sequence is CASSPPGGHEETQYF. The DNA for the CDR3 is TGTGCCAGCTCACCACCCGGCGGGCATGAAGAGACCCAGTACTTC.

V gene TRBV7-9 combines with J gene TRBJ2-5, with a possible D match to TRBD2 (6 bases). V was clipped by 1 base and J by 5 bases, with 17 bases between them. The V gene's germline CDR1 is SEHNR and CDR2 FQNEAQ (reference sequence). The CDR3 is made up of 16 amino acids. CDR3 sequence: CASSLGRGTLSETQYF. In DNA form, the CDR3 reads TGTGCCAGCAGCTTAGGACGTGGGACTTTAAGCGAGACCCAGTACTTC.

The V gene is TRBV3-1 (or the pseudogene TRBV3-2), the J gene TRBJ2-1, with D perhaps matching TRBD2 (5 bases). Germline CDR1 LGHDT, CDR2 YNNKEL (reference sequence). V lost 0 bases, J lost 8 bases, and 11 bases lay in between. The CDR3 is made up of 14 amino acids. The CDR3 nucleotides read TGTGCCAGCAGCCAAGATACTAGTAGCTATGAGCAGTTCTTC. It codes for CASSQDTSSYEQFF.

The chain combines TRBV19 with TRBJ2-7; D is perhaps TRBD2 (6 bases). Trimming removed 5 bases from V and 2 bases from J, with 13 bases in between. The CDR3 loop spans 14 amino acids. CDR1 LNHDA and CDR2 SQIVND come from the germline V gene (reference sequence). The CDR3 nucleotides read TGTGCCAGTAGTGTCGGGACTTCCGCCTACGAGCAGTACTTC. Protein product: CASSVGTSAYEQYF.

This chain connects TRBV5-1 to TRBJ2-2; 8 bases fit TRBD2. With 2 bases clipped from V and 1 base from J, the junction kept 1 base outside the gene matches. The CDR3 is made up of 15 amino acids. Germline V gives CDR1 SGHRS, CDR2 YFSETQ. CDR3 sequence (DNA): TGCGCCAGCAGCTTTAGCGGGGTGAACACCGGGGAGCTGTTTTTT. Its protein is CASSFSGVNTGELFF.

This clone was recorded once. This chain uses TRBV27 with TRBJ1-4, with TRBD1 identical over 9 bases. V trimming: 6 bases; J trimming: 8 bases; junction bases outside the gene matches: 10. The CDR3 loop spans 15 amino acids. Germline values: CDR1 MNHEY, CDR2 SMNVEV (reference sequence). CDR3 residues: CASSPAGTGREKLFF. In DNA form, the CDR3 reads TGTGCCAGCAGCCCCGCCGGGACAGGGCGAGAAAAACTGTTTTTT.

The V gene is TRBV7-8, the J gene TRBJ2-1, with 12 nucleotides matching TRBD2. V trimming: 4 bases; J trimming: 5 bases; junction bases outside the gene matches: 6. CDR1 and CDR2 (germline): SGHVS, FQNEAQ. The CDR3 has 16 amino acids. For the CDR3, the DNA is TGTGCCAGCAGCTCTAGGACTAGCGGGGCTAACAATGAGCAGTTCTTC. Protein product: CASSSRTSGANNEQFF.

The V call is TRBV10-1, the J call TRBJ1-1; unclear D gene. Trimming took 3 bases from V and 6 from J, leaving 20 bases between them. The CDR3 contains 16 residues. Germline CDR1 and CDR2: WNHNN and SYGVQD (reference sequence). The CDR3 is CASSDLWPRRGPEAFF. The CDR3 DNA is TGCGCCAGCAGTGATTTATGGCCGAGGCGGGGTCCTGAAGCTTTCTTT.

CDR3 in amino acids: CASSHPTGPQHF. The CDR3 DNA is TGTGCCAGCAGTCACCCCACAGGGCCCCAGCATTTT. This chain connects TRBV25-1 to TRBJ1-5; possibly TRBD1 for D (5 bases). From germline, CDR1 is MGHDK and CDR2 SYGVNS. V shed 5 bases and J shed 9 bases, with 11 bases lying between them. The CDR3 consists of 12 residues.

The chain joins TRBV19 to TRBJ2-6; D is unclear. Germline-derived CDR1 and CDR2 are LNHDA and SQIVND (reference sequence). The CDR3 sequence is 15 residues long. Trimming removed 6 bases at V and 0 bases at J, with 9 bases between. The CDR3 region has the DNA TGTGCCAGTAGCTTAGGAGACTCTGGGGCCAACGTCCTGACTTTC. Translated: CASSLGDSGANVLTF.

The gene calls are TRBV9 and TRBJ1-5; D not certain. V dropped 0 bases and J dropped 4 bases, with 5 bases sitting between them. In germline, CDR1 is SGDLS, CDR2 YYNGEE. The CDR3 totals 13 residues. This chain's CDR3 is CASSVGPNQPQHF. In DNA form, the CDR3 reads TGTGCCAGCAGCGTAGGGCCGAATCAGCCCCAGCATTTT. Drawing the rest from reference TRBV9 and TRBJ1-5, the complete variable domain is DSGVTQTPKHLITATGQRVTLRCSPRSGDLSVYWYQQSLDQGLQFLIQYYNGEERAKGNILERFSAQQFPDLHSELNLSSLELGDSALYFCASSVGPNQPQHFGDGTRLSIL.

The chain's CDR3 is CASRKGGLDTEAFF. The DNA of the CDR3 is TGTGCCAGCAGAAAGGGGGGGCTCGACACTGAAGCTTTCTTT. This chain links TRBV6-5 with TRBJ1-1, with D perhaps TRBD1 (6 bases). With 6 bases removed from V and 3 bases from J, the gap between germline ends came to 14 bases. Germline CDR1 and CDR2: MNHEY and SVGAGI. The CDR3 sequence is 14 residues long.

The chain joins TRBV2 to TRBJ2-3; TRBD2 agrees at 9 bases. CDR3 length equals 15 residues. V gave up 4 bases and J gave up 4 bases; unmatched junction bases: 6. From germline, CDR1 is SNHLY and CDR2 FYNNEI. The CDR3 loop reads CASSGIAGVADTQYF. The CDR3 DNA sequence: TGTGCCAGCAGTGGTATAGCGGGAGTCGCAGATACGCAGTATTTT.

The rearrangement joins TRBV12-3 or TRBV12-4 to TRBJ2-3; 7 bases map to TRBD2. The junction had 5 bases not matched to a gene; V was cut back by 7 bases and J by 4 bases. The CDR3 covers 13 residues. DNA of the CDR3: TGTGCCAGCAACTTAGCGGGCGCAGATACGCAGTATTTT. As protein: CASNLAGADTQYF.

Here the CDR3 reads CASFLTGGHQPQHF. CDR3 DNA sequence: TGTGCCAGCTTTTTAACAGGGGGCCATCAGCCCCAGCATTTT. The V gene is TRBV28, the J gene TRBJ1-5; 9 nucleotides agree with TRBD1. The CDR3 loop spans 14 amino acids. V was clipped by 8 bases and J by 5 bases; unmatched bases: 7. Germline CDR1 is MDHEN and CDR2 is SYDVKM.

This clone was seen only once. The J gene is TRBJ2-5, the V gene TRBV11-2; 8 bases map to TRBD2. Germline V gene sequence: CDR1 SGHAT, CDR2 FQNNGV. Germline trimming cut 5 bases from V and 2 bases from J; bases unmatched to any gene: 4. This CDR3 contains 14 residues. The CDR3: CASSRAGGQETQYF. CDR3 DNA: TGTGCCAGCAGCCGCGCGGGGGGACAAGAGACCCAGTACTTC.

V and J are TRBV6-6 and TRBJ1-2; D is perhaps TRBD1 (6 bases). The germline V gene has CDR1 MNHNY and CDR2 SVGAGI (reference sequence). V was trimmed by 0 bases and J by 8 bases, leaving 16 bases between them. The CDR3 runs 15 residues. The chain's CDR3 is CASSYSTRDTTGYTF. The CDR3 bases are TGTGCCAGCAGTTACTCGACCCGGGACACAACAGGCTACACCTTC.

This chain connects TRBV6-5 to TRBJ1-5; 7 bases fit TRBD1. Trimming removed 6 bases from V and 3 bases from J; junction bases left unmatched: 2. CDR1 is MNHEY and CDR2 is SVGAGI in the germline V gene. The CDR3 covers 13 residues. For the CDR3, the DNA is TGTGCCAGCAGCGACAGGGACAATCAGCCCCAGCATTTT. Amino acid sequence: CASSDRDNQPQHF.

This rearrangement joins TRBV25-1 to TRBJ2-1, with 13 bases matching TRBD2. V dropped 4 bases and J dropped 3; count of bases not matched to a gene: 3. The CDR3 runs to 16 residues. CDR1 and CDR2 (germline): MGHDK, SYGVNS. Here the CDR3 reads CASSGWTSGSYNEQFF. Written as DNA, the CDR3 is TGTGCCAGCAGTGGATGGACTAGCGGGAGCTACAATGAGCAGTTCTTC. The full variable domain, its missing parts supplied by reference TRBV25-1 and TRBJ2-1, is EADIYQTPRYLVIGTGKKITLECSQTMGHDKMYWYQQDPGMELHLIHYSYGVNSTEKGDLSSESTVSRIRTEHFPLTLESARPSHTSQYLCASSGWTSGSYNEQFFGPGTRLTVL.

This clone has a handful of counts. The chain is built from TRBV11-2 and TRBJ1-1, with 10 bases matching TRBD1. Germline V CDR1 and CDR2: SGHAT, FQNNGV. The J segment lost 6 bases and the V segment lost 5 bases, leaving 9 bases of the junction unmatched. CDR3 size: 15 residues. CDR3: CASSQTTGGPSEAFF. The CDR3 bases are TGTGCCAGCAGCCAAACGACAGGGGGCCCGTCTGAAGCTTTCTTT.